A single sample gave rise to the 21 T cell receptor beta chains below, sequenced in a study of blood T cell repertoires in COVID-19. Generated by immunoSEQ multiplex PCR, the TCRdb table keeps only in-frame clones and is missing some. The repertoire has about 82,000 clones, about four fifths of them found once; the top ten carry 15% to 20%. The sample comprised peripheral blood. The receptor source for this set is a woman aged 60-75 years with acute or convalescent COVID-19.

The V call is TRBV5-1, the J call TRBJ1-2; 7 bases map to TRBD1. With V trimmed by 3 bases and J by 6 bases, 8 bases remained unmatched. CDR1 is SGHRS, CDR2 YFSETQ, per germline. This CDR3 contains 14 residues. The CDR3 bases are TGCGCCAGCAGCTCCGGGACAGTTGTTGATGGCTACACCTTC. Residues: CASSSGTVVDGYTF.

The gene calls are TRBV7-2 and TRBJ2-1; 8 nucleotides line up with TRBD2. The trim removed 4 bases at V and 3 bases at J, leaving 14 bases unmatched. Per germline, CDR1 SGHTA and CDR2 FQGNSA. The CDR3 loop spans 18 amino acids. The CDR3 reads CASSSPRPRAGVYNEQFF. The CDR3 DNA follows: TGTGCCAGCAGCTCTCCCCGACCAAGAGCGGGGGTCTACAATGAGCAGTTCTTC.

This chain links TRBV4-2 with TRBJ2-2; maybe TRBD1 (6 bases). The germline gives CDR1 LGHNA, CDR2 YNFKEQ. CDR3 length: 18 residues. Trimming left V 4 bases short and J 5 bases short, with 23 bases between. The CDR3 DNA follows: TGTGCCAGCAGCCCGATTCTGAGGGACATCGTCGGGACCGGGGAGCTGTTTTTT. Translating it yields CASSPILRDIVGTGELFF.

V and J are TRBV5-5 and TRBJ1-4; a possible D gene is TRBD1 (6 bases). Germline CDR1 reads SGHKS; CDR2 reads YYEKEE (reference sequence). The CDR3 is 15 residues long. V was pared by 2 bases and J by 6 bases, with 14 bases between. The CDR3 loop reads CASSFLPGVDEKLFF. Here the CDR3 DNA reads TGTGCCAGCAGCTTTCTTCCAGGGGTAGATGAAAAACTGTTTTTT.

The rearrangement uses TRBV18 and TRBJ1-1, with 7 positions matching TRBD1. The V segment lost 6 bases and the J segment 0 bases; nucleotides outside the gene matches: 4. The CDR3 spans 14 residues. Germline assignment: CDR1 KGHSH and CDR2 LQKENI. CDR3 nucleotides: TGTGCCAGCTCCCCGGGACAGATGAACACTGAAGCTTTCTTT. Its protein product is CASSPGQMNTEAFF. Based on the CDR3 plus reference TRBV18 and TRBJ1-1, the full variable domain is NAGVMQNPRHLVRRRGQEARLRCSPMKGHSHVYWYRQLPEEGLKFMVYLQKENIIDESGMPKERFSAEFPKEGPSILRIQQVVRGDSAAYFCASSPGQMNTEAFFGQGTRLTVV.

The chain uses TRBV19 and TRBJ2-2, with 9 positions matching TRBD2. Trimming removed 4 bases from V and 0 bases from J; junction bases left unmatched: 9. Germline V gene data show CDR1 as LNHDA and CDR2 as SQIVND (reference sequence). This CDR3 is 18 amino acids long. The CDR3 sequence is CASSKRVAGAANTGELFF. CDR3 bases: TGTGCCAGTAGTAAGAGGGTAGCGGGGGCCGCGAACACCGGGGAGCTGTTTTTT.

The chain uses TRBV25-1 and TRBJ2-1, with 11 bases fitting TRBD1. The trim removed 5 bases at V and 4 bases at J, leaving 13 bases unmatched. This CDR3 is built from 18 residues. CDR1 and CDR2 from the germline V gene are MGHDK and SYGVNS. The CDR3 protein is CASSPRLSDRGLYNEQFF. Here the CDR3 DNA reads TGTGCCAGCAGTCCCCGCCTTTCGGACAGGGGGCTTTACAATGAGCAGTTCTTC.

This chain joins TRBV5-4 and TRBJ2-7; no clear D. This CDR3 region has 12 residues. Germline V gene sequence: CDR1 SGHNT, CDR2 YYREEE (reference sequence). The V end lost 0 bases, the J end lost 2 bases, and 3 bases lay between the germline ends. The CDR3 DNA follows: TGTGCCAGCAGCTTGGGTACCTACGAGCAGTACTTC. Amino acid sequence: CASSLGTYEQYF.

The chain employs TRBV7-9 and TRBJ2-3; TRBD2 matches 7 bases. This CDR3 has 17 amino acids. The germline V gene has CDR1 SEHNR and CDR2 FQNEAQ (reference sequence). The junction had 14 bases not matched to a gene; V was cut back by 4 bases and J by 4 bases. CDR3 sequence reads: CASSSPLAGVISDTQYF. In DNA form, the CDR3 reads TGTGCCAGCAGCTCCCCCTTGGCGGGAGTCATCTCAGATACGCAGTATTTT.

The chain has TRBV7-9 and TRBJ2-1, with 10 bases lining up with TRBD2. This CDR3 spans 17 amino acids. J was trimmed by 8 bases and V by 3 bases; bases with no gene match: 13. Germline loops: CDR1 SEHNR, CDR2 FQNEAQ (reference sequence). The CDR3 sequence: CASSFRAGGPSSDEQFF. CDR3 nucleotides: TGTGCCAGCAGCTTCAGAGCGGGGGGGCCCAGTTCGGATGAGCAGTTCTTC.

The rearrangement joins TRBV5-1 to TRBJ2-5; TRBD2 matches at 11 bases. The germline CDR1 and CDR2 sequences are SGHRS and YFSETQ. V was pared by 0 bases and J by 9 bases, with 7 bases of the junction left unmatched. The length of the CDR3 is 15 residues. The CDR3, as DNA: TGCGCCAGCAGCTTGGTAGCGGGGGGGTCCTTGGCCCAGTACTTC. Translation gives CASSLVAGGSLAQYF. The full variable domain, in which reference TRBV5-1 and TRBJ2-5 provide the parts outside the CDR3, is KAGVTQTPRYLIKTRGQQVTLSCSPISGHRSVSWYQQTPGQGLQFLFEYFSETQRNKGNFPGRFSGRQFSNSRSEMNVSTLELGDSALYLCASSLVAGGSLAQYFGPGTRLLVL.

The CDR3 DNA is TGTGCCAGTATGGGACAGGGCTACGAGCAGTACTTC. Its translation is CASMGQGYEQYF. The J gene is TRBJ2-7, the V gene TRBV6-5, with 9 bases identical to TRBD1. This CDR3 contains 12 residues. From germline, CDR1 is MNHEY and CDR2 SVGAGI. Trimming at V came to 9 bases and at J to 3 bases, leaving 3 bases not matched to a gene.

This chain uses TRBV6-5 with TRBJ1-3; 8 bases agree with TRBD1. V was pared by 10 bases and J by 4 bases, with 6 bases of the junction left unmatched. CDR3 size: 13 residues. Per the germline V gene, CDR1 is MNHEY and CDR2 is SVGAGI. This chain's CDR3 is CATQGAAGNTIYF. In DNA form, the CDR3 reads TGTGCCACGCAGGGGGCGGCAGGAAACACCATATATTTT.

The gene calls are TRBV5-4 and TRBJ2-3, with TRBD2 matching 10 bases. This CDR3 is built from 20 residues. The V and J ends lost 4 bases and 1 base, in that order; junction bases with no gene match: 18. Germline V gives CDR1 SGHNT, CDR2 YYREEE (reference sequence). The CDR3 reads CASSPQPGTGLAGGTDTQYF. The CDR3 region has the DNA TGTGCCAGCAGCCCCCAGCCGGGCACAGGCCTAGCGGGGGGCACAGATACGCAGTATTTT.

This chain uses TRBV10-3 with TRBJ1-2; perhaps TRBD1 as D (6 bases). CDR3 length equals 13 residues. The germline gives CDR1 ENHRY, CDR2 SYGVKD. Deletions cut 5 bases from V and 8 bases from J, with 15 bases between. The CDR3 loop reads CAISLDSRRGYTF. The CDR3 nucleotides are TGTGCCATCAGTTTGGACAGTCGGCGGGGCTACACCTTC.

The gene calls are TRBV7-2 and TRBJ1-3; TRBD1 agrees at 7 bases. After removal of 2 bases from V and 6 bases from J, the junction contained 4 bases not matched to a gene. The CDR3 length is 14 residues. Germline values: CDR1 SGHTA, CDR2 FQGNSA. The CDR3 DNA is TGTGCCAGCAGCTTACCGGGACAGTTAAACACCATATATTTT. Encoded protein: CASSLPGQLNTIYF.

The chain employs TRBV9 and TRBJ1-1; D uncertain. Trimming removed 7 bases at V and 6 bases at J, with 16 bases between. The germline V gene encodes CDR1 SGDLS and CDR2 YYNGEE. The CDR3 extends over 13 amino acids. As DNA, the CDR3 is TGTGCCAGCGCCCCCCCTACGAGGGCTGAAGCTTTCTTT. It yields the protein CASAPPTRAEAFF. Filled out from reference TRBV9 and TRBJ1-1, the complete variable domain reads DSGVTQTPKHLITATGQRVTLRCSPRSGDLSVYWYQQSLDQGLQFLIQYYNGEERAKGNILERFSAQQFPDLHSELNLSSLELGDSALYFCASAPPTRAEAFFGQGTRLTVV.

The gene calls are TRBV12-3 or TRBV12-4 and TRBJ2-7; D possibly corresponds to TRBD2 (6 bases). The CDR3 runs to 13 residues. V shed 5 bases and J shed 5 bases, with 13 bases lying between them. CDR3 DNA: TGTGCCAGCAGTCCACCCGGGGAGGACGAGCAGTACTTC. This translates into CASSPPGEDEQYF.

The chain has TRBV7-2 and TRBJ1-5; TRBD1 matches 9 bases. CDR1 and CDR2 (germline): SGHTA, FQGNSA. The CDR3 consists of 15 residues. Losses at the gene ends were 1 base for V and 4 bases for J; bases not matched to a gene: 2. DNA of the CDR3: TGTGCCAGCAGCTTAGTTGGGACAGGGAATCAGCCCCAGCATTTT. It translates to CASSLVGTGNQPQHF.

This sequence joins TRBV2 and TRBJ2-2; D is unclear. V was clipped by 6 bases and J by 2 bases, with 10 bases between them. The germline gives CDR1 SNHLY, CDR2 FYNNEI. The CDR3 loop spans 14 amino acids. The CDR3, as DNA: TGTGCCAGCAGGTCCGGGTCTAACACCGGGGAGCTGTTTTTT. Its translation: CASRSGSNTGELFF.

This chain links TRBV3-1 (or the pseudogene TRBV3-2) with TRBJ1-2; TRBD1 agrees at 7 bases. CDR1 and CDR2 (germline): LGHDT, YNNKEL (reference sequence). CDR3 size: 13 residues. Trimming removed 5 bases from V and 4 bases from J; junction bases left unmatched: 4. For the CDR3, the DNA is TGTGCCAGCAGCGACAGGGTGGGCTATGGCTACACCTTC. Translated, it gives CASSDRVGYGYTF.